This entry lists 18 T cell receptor beta chains sequenced from one sample in a study of Ad26.COV2.S vaccination and SARS-CoV-2 variants. Treatment indicated: around 19 received Ad26.COV2.S at low or high dose, single or two shots; 5 received placebo; per-sample allocation not given. The study sampled participants on day 63 after the first vaccine or placebo injection. Sequenced by immunoSEQ multiplex PCR; TCRdb stores in-frame clones only, minus some. The sample has under 550,000 clones, around 87% seen once. This specimen was peripheral blood, taken in a trial of Ad26.COV2.S vaccine versus placebo. The receptors were gathered from a person between 18 and 65 years old who received the Ad26.COV2.S COVID-19 vaccine or a placebo.

The chain carries TRBV7-2 and TRBJ1-2; D possibly corresponds to TRBD1 (5 bases). The CDR3 contains 14 residues. Germline V CDR1 and CDR2: SGHTA, FQGNSA. The germline V and J ends were trimmed by 3 bases and 1 base, with 9 bases remaining between them. The CDR3 loop reads CASSLGQDNYGYTF. Here the CDR3 DNA reads TGTGCCAGCAGCTTGGGGCAGGATAACTATGGCTACACCTTC.

The rearrangement joins TRBV13 to TRBJ1-2; D possibly corresponds to TRBD1 (6 bases). The germline gives CDR1 PRHDT, CDR2 FYEKMQ (reference sequence). The germline V and J ends were trimmed by 2 bases and 3 bases, with 10 bases remaining between them. This CDR3 spans 14 amino acids. CDR3 in amino acids: CASSLTGIDYGYTF. The CDR3 DNA reads TGTGCCAGCAGCTTAACAGGGATAGACTATGGCTACACCTTC.

The rearrangement links TRBV30 to TRBJ2-3; TRBD2 might be the D (5 bases). The germline V gene encodes CDR1 GTSNPN and CDR2 SVGIG (reference sequence). CDR3 length: 14 amino acids. Between the trimmed V and J ends, which lost 4 bases and 2 bases, there was a span of 13 bases. The CDR3 nucleotides are TGTGCCTGGAAGGGAGCAATATTCACAGATACGCAGTATTTT. Residues: CAWKGAIFTDTQYF.

In its sample, this clone was seen a few times. The gene calls are TRBV12-3 or TRBV12-4 and TRBJ1-2; no definite D call. Trimming stripped 3 bases from V and 4 bases from J, with 6 bases between. This CDR3 region has 12 residues. For the CDR3, the DNA is TGTGCCAGCAGTTTTTCGTCCTATGGCTACACCTTC. This sequence encodes CASSFSSYGYTF.

The V gene is TRBV5-4, the J gene TRBJ2-3; TRBD2 agrees at 7 bases. The V segment lost 3 bases and the J segment 3 bases; nucleotides outside the gene matches: 7. CDR3 length: 15 amino acids. CDR1 is SGHNT and CDR2 is YYREEE in the germline V gene (reference sequence). In nucleotides, the CDR3 is TGTGCCAGCAGCTACGAGACTAGCCGGACAGATACGCAGTATTTT. The encoded protein is CASSYETSRTDTQYF.

The chain is built from TRBV6-5 and TRBJ1-1; possibly TRBD1 for D (6 bases). Per germline, CDR1 MNHEY and CDR2 SVGAGI. The CDR3 runs to 13 residues. The germline V and J ends were trimmed by 2 bases and 7 bases, with 11 bases remaining between them. Here the CDR3 reads CASSYTRGGEAFF. CDR3 bases: TGTGCCAGCAGTTACACTCGAGGGGGTGAAGCTTTCTTT.

This clone has a single count. V usage is TRBV28 and J usage is TRBJ1-2; D remains ambiguous. Germline lookup yields CDR1 MDHEN and CDR2 SYDVKM. V lost 4 bases and J 3 bases, leaving 6 bases between the germline ends. The CDR3 has 12 residues. This CDR3 is CASSSLHYGYTF. CDR3 bases: TGTGCCAGCAGTTCCCTTCACTATGGCTACACCTTC.

The rearrangement joins TRBV19 to TRBJ1-5; perhaps TRBD1 as D (5 bases). Per the germline V gene, CDR1 is LNHDA and CDR2 is SQIVND (reference sequence). Trimming stripped 7 bases from V and 7 bases from J, with 20 bases between. The CDR3 has 15 amino acids. CDR3 in amino acids: CASIQSGSVGQPQHF. As DNA, the CDR3 is TGTGCCAGTATCCAATCAGGGTCCGTTGGACAGCCCCAGCATTTT.

The gene calls are TRBV6-2 or TRBV6-3 and TRBJ2-2; D may be TRBD1 (5 bases). There are 15 residues in the CDR3. With 3 bases removed from V and 0 bases from J, the gap between germline ends came to 8 bases. Germline CDR1 MNHEY, CDR2 SVGEGT. In DNA, the CDR3 is TGTGCCAGCAGTTATGGGGCCTCGAACACCGGGGAGCTGTTTTTT. Translation: CASSYGASNTGELFF.

The J gene is TRBJ2-5, the V gene TRBV5-1; a weak D match, TRBD2 (6 bases). Trimming pared 0 bases from V and 2 bases from J, leaving 11 bases between. The CDR3 runs to 15 residues. From germline, CDR1 is SGHRS and CDR2 YFSETQ. The CDR3 sequence: CASSLDSGRQETQYF. The CDR3 nucleotides read TGCGCCAGCAGCTTGGATTCCGGGAGACAAGAGACCCAGTACTTC.

The chain recombines TRBV6-4 with TRBJ2-2, with unresolved D. Germline V gene data show CDR1 as MRHNA and CDR2 as SNTAGT. This CDR3 is 14 amino acids long. Trimming pared 9 bases from V and 2 bases from J, leaving 13 bases between. The CDR3 is CASRVGVNTGELFF. DNA of the CDR3: TGTGCCAGTAGAGTTGGGGTAAACACCGGGGAGCTGTTTTTT.

The chain couples TRBV1 to TRBJ1-5; TRBD1, as called in the table, went unchecked against the DNA. TRBV1 is a pseudogene. The CDR3 has 17 amino acids. CDR3 in DNA: TGCACCAGCAGCACCTGGGGCAGACCTTACCTCAATCAGCCCCAGCATTTT. As protein: CTSSTWGRPYLNQPQHF.

This clone was found once. V gene TRBV11-3 combines with J gene TRBJ2-3; tentative D call: TRBD1 (5 bases). Germline loops: CDR1 SGHNT, CDR2 YENEEA. The CDR3 extends over 19 amino acids. V lost 0 bases and J lost 0, with 19 bases in between. CDR3 amino acids: CASSLDSGHSDLSTDTQYF. In nucleotides, the CDR3 is TGTGCCAGCAGCTTAGATTCAGGACACTCCGACCTTAGCACAGATACGCAGTATTTT.

This clone occurred a few times. The rearrangement links TRBV7-3 to TRBJ1-3, with 7 bases fitting TRBD1. Germline V CDR1 and CDR2: SGHTA, FQGTGA. Trimming removed 6 bases from V and 2 bases from J; junction bases left unmatched: 13. The CDR3 runs 17 residues. This chain's CDR3 is CASRPSPTGSAGNTIYF. The CDR3 DNA is TGTGCCAGCAGACCATCCCCGACAGGGTCGGCTGGAAACACCATATATTTT.

The V gene is TRBV19, the J gene TRBJ1-4, with 7 bases that match TRBD1. This CDR3 region has 14 residues. J was trimmed by 4 bases and V by 6 bases; bases with no gene match: 5. CDR1 is LNHDA and CDR2 is SQIVND in the germline V gene (reference sequence). The CDR3: CASRGTANNEKLFF. The CDR3 region has the DNA TGTGCCAGTAGAGGGACAGCCAATAATGAAAAACTGTTTTTT.

The chain uses TRBV6-5 and TRBJ1-1, with no clear D. Germline V gene sequence: CDR1 MNHEY, CDR2 SVGAGI. The CDR3 sequence is 14 residues long. V was clipped by 5 bases and J by 0 bases, with 10 bases between them. The CDR3 DNA is TGTGCCAGCAGTCGGAATGGGGTGAACACTGAAGCTTTCTTT. Protein product: CASSRNGVNTEAFF.

This chain joins TRBV9 and TRBJ1-4; the D is unclear. The CDR3 consists of 14 residues. Trimming took off 3 bases at V and 9 bases at J, with 15 bases between the two ends. CDR1 is SGDLS, CDR2 YYNGEE, per germline. The DNA for the CDR3 is TGTGCCAGCAGCGGACGGCCGGCGGGGAAAAAACTGTTTTTT. It translates to CASSGRPAGKKLFF.

The J gene is TRBJ2-1, the V gene TRBV24-1; D call uncertain. This CDR3 comprises 11 residues. CDR1 is KGHDR, CDR2 SFDVKD, per germline. The ends were cut back, 2 bases at V and 9 bases at J, with 4 bases in the middle. This CDR3 reads CATSDSGEQFF. The CDR3 DNA reads as TGTGCCACCAGTGATTCGGGTGAGCAGTTCTTC.